The TCR beta chain described here comes from a study of shared clonotypes between healthy human individuals. About the research overall: Each donor had three CD4 naive, three CD4 memory, two CD8 naive and one CD8 memory plate.

Profiled with immunoSEQ multiplex PCR; TCRdb holds only in-frame clones, not every one. The data contain hundreds of thousands of clones, around 72% of them singletons. The length of the CDR3 is 14 residues. Germline CDR1 reads MNHNS; CDR2 reads SASEGT. Trimming removed 11 bases from V and 4 bases from J; junction bases left unmatched: 14. The clonotype comes from a woman in her 30s in good health. Sample: memory CD4+ T cells sorted from blood. Subset in this sample: CD45RA-negative fraction. The chain recombines TRBV6-1 with TRBJ2-7, with 7 bases aligning to TRBD1. In DNA, the CDR3 is TGTGCCGCAGGGGCCGGGACAGCCCCTTACGAGCAGTACTTC. Protein sequence: CAAGAGTAPYEQYF.